The clone carrying this T cell receptor beta chain was recorded at least ten times. A J-beta primer mix and a sample-barcoded 5' primer were used in a second PCR of about 7 to 12 cycles. Unique molecular identifiers of 12 random nucleotides labeled each cDNA. TCRdb analysed the 5' RACE reads with MiXCR anew, one entry per CDR3 protein. The repertoire holds roughly 900,000 distinct CDR3 sequences, with about 30% as singletons. The data were taken from a study of blood T cells in healthy people across ages. The CDR3 covers 15 residues. The V and J ends lost 5 bases and 5 bases, in that order; junction bases with no gene match: 4. CDR1 is SGDLS, CDR2 YYNGEE, per germline.

Sequencing input: blood. The rearrangement uses TRBV9 and TRBJ2-5; 15 bases fit TRBD2. This TCR derives from an elderly woman in good health. The CDR3 here is CASRSGTSGGETQYF. In DNA, the CDR3 is TGTGCCAGCAGATCCGGGACTAGCGGGGGGGAGACCCAGTACTTC.